The T cell receptor (beta chain) described here comes from a study of siplizumab effects on memory and regulatory T cells. Study observations and caveats: A naive or memory phenotype could not be assigned to roughly 80-95% of the proliferating CD4+ or CD8+ clones. The mapping of alloreactive clones to unstimulated subsets covered only a minor fraction of them.

Every sample had some 100,000 of its TCR templates assayed. Profiling relied on immunoSEQ multiplex PCR, and the TCRdb table lists in-frame clones only, not all of them. The table lists approximately 100,000 clones, approximately 90% of them singletons. The CDR3 covers 13 residues. Trimming took 4 bases from V and 0 from J, leaving 7 bases between them. The germline CDR1 and CDR2 sequences are SGHRS and YFSETQ. About this clone itself: Its target is unknown.

The sample comprised Tregs sorted from blood. The TCR originated in a human donor in good health. The V gene is TRBV5-1, the J gene TRBJ1-1; D possibly corresponds to TRBD1 (5 bases). CDR3: CASSARVNTEAFF. CDR3 sequence (DNA): TGCGCCAGCAGCGCCAGGGTGAACACTGAAGCTTTCTTT.